These 12 T cell receptor beta chains came from one sample sequenced in a study of T-cell reconstitution after alpha-beta-depleted transplantation in children. Molecular barcoding with unique molecular identifiers was used for the TCRbeta library. TCRdb used MiXCR to reprocess the PCR reads, holding one entry per CDR3 protein. The sample yields 540,000 or so distinct CDR3 sequences, 23% seen once. This material consisted of PBMCs, mostly from graft donor cells, taken 360 days after TCRalphabeta/CD19-depleted stem cell transplant. Receptors were obtained from a boy younger than two who had a stem cell transplant for acute myeloid leukemia, so the T cells may come from the graft donor.

This clonotype was detected a few times. The rearrangement uses TRBV7-9 and TRBJ2-5, with D maybe TRBD2 (6 bases). The CDR3 contains 13 residues. V gave up 6 bases and J gave up 8 bases, with 16 bases separating them. Germline V gives CDR1 SEHNR, CDR2 FQNEAQ (reference sequence). This chain's CDR3 is CASRRLVGGTQYF. The CDR3 bases are TGTGCCAGCAGAAGACTAGTGGGTGGAACCCAGTACTTC.

This clonotype was counted many times. This chain connects TRBV9 to TRBJ2-7; 7 nucleotides align to TRBD1. With 3 bases clipped from V and 2 bases from J, the junction kept 8 bases outside the gene matches. Germline CDR1 and CDR2: SGDLS and YYNGEE. CDR3 length equals 15 residues. CDR3 DNA: TGTGCCAGCAGCGGGACAACAGGGGACACCTACGAGCAGTACTTC. This encodes CASSGTTGDTYEQYF. The full variable domain, with the rest looked up from reference TRBV9 and TRBJ2-7, is DSGVTQTPKHLITATGQRVTLRCSPRSGDLSVYWYQQSLDQGLQFLIQYYNGEERAKGNILERFSAQQFPDLHSELNLSSLELGDSALYFCASSGTTGDTYEQYFGPGTRLTVT.

This clonotype was seen once. A much larger clone differs from this one at a single base, so this may be a read error. The V call is TRBV29-1, the J call TRBJ1-2, with D tentatively TRBD1 (5 bases). This CDR3 has 12 residues. The germline V gene has CDR1 SQVTM and CDR2 ANQGSEA. CDR3 sequence reads: CSVEGGPYGYAF. CDR3 nucleotide sequence: TGCAGCGTTGAAGGGGGCCCCTATGGCTACGCCTTC.

V gene TRBV29-1 combines with J gene TRBJ2-2; D is unresolved. V lost 4 bases and J lost 5, with 17 bases in between. The CDR3 is 15 amino acids. In germline, CDR1 is SQVTM, CDR2 ANQGSEA. The CDR3 DNA reads as TGCAGCGTTGCAAGGCCCTCTCTAGGAACCGGGGAGCTGTTTTTT. Translation gives CSVARPSLGTGELFF.

The rearrangement joins TRBV13 to TRBJ2-1; a weak D match, TRBD2 (6 bases). Germline V CDR1 and CDR2: PRHDT, FYEKMQ (reference sequence). Trimming took off 1 base at V and 0 bases at J, with 16 bases between the two ends. The CDR3 is made up of 18 amino acids. CDR3 protein: CASSLELEGTFSYNEQFF. The CDR3 nucleotides read TGTGCCAGCAGCTTAGAATTGGAGGGCACCTTCTCCTACAATGAGCAGTTCTTC.

This clonotype was counted only a few times. The chain couples TRBV12-3 or TRBV12-4 to TRBJ2-3, with D possibly TRBD2 on 6 matching bases. This CDR3 region has 13 residues. V dropped 3 bases and J dropped 5 bases, with 9 bases sitting between them. The CDR3 region is CASSFRRGDTQYF. The CDR3 DNA reads as TGTGCCAGCAGTTTTAGGCGGGGAGATACGCAGTATTTT.

This clonotype was counted ten times or more. The rearrangement joins TRBV7-9 to TRBJ2-5, with 7 nucleotides matching TRBD1. Germline CDR1 SEHNR, CDR2 FQNEAQ (reference sequence). The ends lost 5 bases at V and 1 base at J; junction bases unmatched: 10. The CDR3 runs to 16 residues. The DNA for the CDR3 is TGTGCCAGCAGCCCTGGGACAGCGTCATTCCAAGAGACCCAGTACTTC. This sequence encodes CASSPGTASFQETQYF. Filled out from reference TRBV7-9 and TRBJ2-5, the complete variable domain reads DTGVSQNPRHKITKRGQNVTFRCDPISEHNRLYWYRQTLGQGPEFLTYFQNEAQLEKSRLLSDRFSAERPKGSFSTLEIQRTEQGDSAMYLCASSPGTASFQETQYFGPGTRLLVL.

This clonotype was seen ten or more times. J is TRBJ1-1 and V is TRBV15; D remains unclear. CDR1 is LNHNV and CDR2 is YYDKDF in the germline V gene (reference sequence). V was trimmed by 0 bases and J by 5 bases, leaving 4 bases between them. The CDR3 runs to 12 residues. CDR3 sequence (DNA): TGTGCCACCAGCAGAGATAAAACTGAAGCTTTCTTT. This sequence encodes CATSRDKTEAFF.

This clonotype has more than one count but fewer than ten. The chain couples TRBV11-2 to TRBJ2-7, with a weak D call TRBD1 (6 bases). Germline lookup yields CDR1 SGHAT and CDR2 FQNNGV. V dropped 1 base and J dropped 9 bases, with 13 bases sitting between them. The CDR3 loop spans 13 amino acids. CDR3 sequence reads: CASSLARQGWQYV. The CDR3 bases are TGTGCCAGCAGCTTAGCGCGCCAGGGGTGGCAGTACGTC.

With regard to this clonotype: One end of the junction is discordant with germline, which a read error may explain. CDR3 residues: CASSFSGEDYEQYF. For the CDR3, the DNA is TGCGCCAGCAGCTTTTCCGGGGAGGATTACGAGCAGTACTTC. V usage is TRBV7-9 and J usage is TRBJ2-7, with D perhaps matching TRBD2 (6 bases). CDR3 size: 14 residues. The germline V gene has CDR1 SEHNR and CDR2 FQNEAQ (reference sequence).

This clonotype was observed many times. The rearrangement uses TRBV25-1 and TRBJ2-7; no firm D call. The CDR3 length is 12 residues. V lost 1 base, J lost 3 bases, and 4 bases lay in between. Germline CDR1 reads MGHDK; CDR2 reads SYGVNS. The CDR3 loop reads CASSEFDYEQYF. DNA of the CDR3: TGTGCCAGCAGTGAATTTGACTACGAGCAGTACTTC.

The chain combines TRBV7-9 with TRBJ2-1; D is unresolved. CDR3 length: 16 amino acids. Germline V gives CDR1 SEHNR, CDR2 FQNEAQ (reference sequence). The V and J ends lost 0 bases and 0 bases respectively, with 9 bases between them. The CDR3 is CASSLALSSSYNEQFF. The DNA for the CDR3 is TGTGCCAGCAGCTTAGCTTTGTCGAGCTCCTACAATGAGCAGTTCTTC.